Included here is one T cell receptor beta chain sequence, with context. Its matching antigen is unknown. Looked up from germline, CDR1 is SGHNT and CDR2 is YYREEE (reference sequence). CDR3 length: 16 residues. Trimming pared 4 bases from V and 2 bases from J, leaving 15 bases between. This sample was included in a study of cytomegalovirus exposure and HLA in healthy donors. Broader study findings: Accurate HLA-A and HLA-B prediction from TCR beta sequences was reported for most subjects.

Vbeta (60) and Jbeta (13) primers were used in the PCR. The data were produced by immunoSEQ multiplex PCR, yet TCRdb's version contains in-frame clones alone and is incomplete. The data contain some 190,000 clones, 78% of them singletons. Samples came from healthy bone marrow donors. The sample comprised PBMCs. The source is a woman aged 25-40 years in good health and CMV-seropositive. J is TRBJ2-2 and V is TRBV5-4, with D possibly being TRBD2 (7 bases). The CDR3 protein is CASSPDAGANTGELFF. The DNA for the CDR3 is TGTGCCAGCAGCCCGGATGCGGGGGCCAACACCGGGGAGCTGTTTTTT.